A single sample is the source of the 14 T cell receptor beta chains below, sequenced in a study of blood T cell repertoires in COVID-19. Profiling relied on immunoSEQ multiplex PCR, and the TCRdb table lists in-frame clones only, not all of them. The sample has about 61,000 clones; about 77% are singletons. Specimen: peripheral blood. These receptors were taken from a man older than 75 with active or convalescent COVID-19.

This clone appeared a few times. The chain employs TRBV4-3 and TRBJ1-4; a weak D match, TRBD1 (5 bases). The germline CDR1 and CDR2 sequences are LGHNA and YSLEER. CDR3 size: 16 residues. V shed 3 bases and J shed 3 bases, with 14 bases lying between them. In DNA form, the CDR3 reads TGCGCCAGCAGCCAGATGCTCGCGGGGCCTAATGAAAAACTGTTTTTT. Translating it yields CASSQMLAGPNEKLFF.

The chain uses TRBV7-6 and TRBJ1-4; a weak D match, TRBD1 (6 bases). The V end lost 5 bases, the J end lost 5 bases, and 9 bases lay between the germline ends. CDR3 length: 13 residues. Germline CDR1 is SGHVS and CDR2 is FNYEAQ. CDR3 in amino acids: CASSRQENEKLFF. The CDR3 DNA reads as TGTGCCAGCAGCCGACAGGAGAATGAAAAACTGTTTTTT.

V and J are TRBV4-1 and TRBJ1-5; 8 nucleotides match TRBD1. This CDR3 has 15 residues. The V and J ends lost 4 bases and 6 bases, in that order; junction bases with no gene match: 8. Germline lookup yields CDR1 MGHRA and CDR2 YSYEKL. CDR3: CASSRTGGSGQPQHF. CDR3 DNA sequence: TGCGCCAGCAGCCGAACAGGGGGTTCAGGTCAGCCCCAGCATTTT.

The rearrangement uses TRBV18 and TRBJ2-7; the match to TRBD1 covers 7 bases. There are 13 residues in the CDR3. CDR1 and CDR2 from the germline V gene are KGHSH and LQKENI. The V gene end was trimmed by 6 bases and the J gene end by 11 bases; junction bases not matched to a gene: 13. The CDR3 coding sequence is TGTGCCAGCTCCCAAGAATACAGGGGCGCGGAGTACTTC. Translating gives CASSQEYRGAEYF.

V is TRBV7-8 and J is TRBJ1-4; D perhaps matches TRBD1 (6 bases). V shed 6 bases and J shed 10 bases, with 18 bases lying between them. CDR3 length: 14 amino acids. The germline V gene encodes CDR1 SGHVS and CDR2 FQNEAQ. The CDR3 DNA is TGTGCCAGCAGACCAAGGGACATCGAGGGAAAACTGTTTTTT. Encoded protein: CASRPRDIEGKLFF.

This chain joins TRBV5-4 and TRBJ2-5; 8 nucleotides line up with TRBD1. This CDR3 contains 13 residues. Germline-derived CDR1 and CDR2 are SGHNT and YYREEE (reference sequence). Trimming took 5 bases from V and 5 from J; bases not matched to a gene: 5. CDR3 DNA: TGTGCCAGCAGACGCGGACAGGGTGAGACCCAGTACTTC. As protein: CASRRGQGETQYF.

This clone appeared a few times. This chain connects TRBV5-6 to TRBJ2-5, with D hard to call. The CDR3 runs to 14 residues. CDR1 is SGHDT and CDR2 is YYEEEE in the germline V gene. V was shortened by 4 bases and J by 4 bases, with 14 bases between the two germline ends. This chain's CDR3 is CASSPERRVETQYF. In nucleotides, the CDR3 is TGTGCCAGCAGCCCCGAACGACGGGTAGAGACCCAGTACTTC.

This clone was counted ten times or more. The genes are TRBV5-6 and TRBJ1-2; weak D call: TRBD1 (6 bases). V lost 4 bases and J lost 8, with 9 bases in between. Germline assignment: CDR1 SGHDT and CDR2 YYEEEE. There are 11 residues in the CDR3. DNA for the CDR3: TGTGCCAGCAGCGCAGGGGTAGGCTACACCTTC. As protein: CASSAGVGYTF. The full variable domain, completed using reference TRBV5-6 and TRBJ1-2, is DAGVTQSPTHLIKTRGQQVTLRCSPKSGHDTVSWYQQALGQGPQFIFQYYEEEERQRGNFPDRFSGHQFPNYSSELNVNALLLGDSALYLCASSAGVGYTFGSGTRLTVV.

The J gene is TRBJ2-3, the V gene TRBV4-1; no firm D call. CDR1 is MGHRA, CDR2 YSYEKL, per germline. The CDR3 is 13 residues long. Trimming pared 1 base from V and 7 bases from J, leaving 9 bases between. In DNA, the CDR3 is TGCGCCAGCAGCCAAGCACAGCAAAATACGCAGTATTTT. This translates into CASSQAQQNTQYF.

J is TRBJ2-1 and V is TRBV2; 10 positions match TRBD2. V gave up 5 bases and J gave up 6 bases; unmatched junction bases: 7. This CDR3 region has 15 residues. Germline-derived CDR1 and CDR2 are SNHLY and FYNNEI. The CDR3 bases are TGTGCCAGCAGTCCTTCTAGCGGGGGATCCAATGAGCAGTTCTTC. This gives the protein CASSPSSGGSNEQFF.

The chain's CDR3 is CASSSPTGETGNTIYF. CDR3 DNA: TGTGCCAGCAGCTCCCCGACAGGGGAGACTGGAAACACCATATATTTT. The rearrangement uses TRBV7-9 and TRBJ1-3, with 8 bases fitting TRBD1. Germline V lookup: CDR1 SEHNR, CDR2 FQNEAQ (reference sequence). The CDR3 consists of 16 residues. The V and J ends lost 4 bases and 2 bases, in that order; junction bases with no gene match: 7.

The chain couples TRBV30 to TRBJ2-5, with TRBD2 identical over 8 bases. From germline, CDR1 is GTSNPN and CDR2 SVGIG (reference sequence). V shed 3 bases and J 7 bases; nucleotides not matched to a gene: 13. This CDR3 spans 15 amino acids. CDR3 in amino acids: CAWSVTSGTRGTQYF. The CDR3 coding sequence is TGTGCCTGGAGCGTAACTAGCGGAACCCGGGGGACCCAGTACTTC.

This chain uses TRBV18 with TRBJ2-5; 8 positions match TRBD1. Germline CDR1 and CDR2: KGHSH and LQKENI. This CDR3 region has 15 residues. Trimming at V came to 3 bases and at J to 5 bases, leaving 8 bases not matched to a gene. In DNA form, the CDR3 reads TGTGCCAGCTCACCCGGACAGGGAGGCGGTGAGACCCAGTACTTC. Protein: CASSPGQGGGETQYF.

Only a few counts were recorded for this clone. The gene calls are TRBV5-4 and TRBJ1-1; 8 bases are a match to TRBD1. V was pared by 1 base and J by 2 bases, with 1 base of the junction left unmatched. The CDR3 has 14 amino acids. Germline V gene data show CDR1 as SGHNT and CDR2 as YYREEE (reference sequence). The CDR3 loop is CASSLTGGNTEAFF. CDR3 DNA: TGTGCCAGCAGCTTGACAGGGGGTAACACTGAAGCTTTCTTT. Variable domain in full (rest from reference TRBV5-4 and TRBJ1-1): ETGVTQSPTHLIKTRGQQVTLRCSSQSGHNTVSWYQQALGQGPQFIFQYYREEENGRGNFPPRFSGLQFPNYSSELNVNALELDDSALYLCASSLTGGNTEAFFGQGTRLTVV.